Here is one T cell receptor beta chain with its context. The V gene's germline CDR1 is LNHDA and CDR2 SQIVND (reference sequence). Trimming shortened V by 2 bases and J by 2 bases, and 9 bases separated the two germline ends. This CDR3 contains 14 residues. The sample comes from a study of blood T cell repertoires in COVID-19. Whole-study context: Some COVID-19 samples were acute and others convalescent; all came from the United States, Italy and Spain.

Measured with immunoSEQ multiplex PCR; TCRdb has only the in-frame clones, and not every one. The sample records 50,000 to 75,000 clones, roughly 90% being singletons. Sequencing input: peripheral blood. The V call is TRBV19, the J call TRBJ1-1, with D possibly matching TRBD1 (5 bases). This sequence was found in an elderly man in a cohort sampled during active COVID-19. The CDR3: CASSIRGRNTEAFF. As DNA, the CDR3 is TGTGCCAGTAGTATAAGGGGCCGTAACACTGAAGCTTTCTTT.